One sample yielded the 10 T cell receptor beta chains listed below, sequenced in a study of CD8+ T cells in alopecia areata. Extraction and reverse transcription of RNA yielded cDNA as the sequencing template. Measured with immunoSEQ multiplex PCR; TCRdb has only the in-frame clones, and not every one. The sample shows roughly 140,000 clones, roughly 58% of them seen only once. The specimen sequenced was CD8+ T cells sorted from blood. These receptors were obtained from a human donor in good health.

The CDR3 sequence: CSVGSWQSSYEQYF. CDR3 DNA sequence: TGCAGCGTTGGATCCTGGCAAAGCTCCTACGAGCAGTACTTC. The rearrangement links TRBV29-1 to TRBJ2-7; D unresolved. Germline V gives CDR1 SQVTM, CDR2 ANQGSEA. The CDR3 sequence is 14 residues long. V was pared by 4 bases and J by 0 bases, with 13 bases between.

This clone has a handful of counts. The chain links TRBV29-1 to TRBJ1-2, with D unresolved. V lost 4 bases to trimming and J lost 8 bases, with 5 bases between them. In germline, CDR1 is SQVTM, CDR2 ANQGSEA. This CDR3 is 9 amino acids long. CDR3 amino acids: CSVVQGYTF. CDR3 nucleotide sequence: TGCAGCGTTGTTCAGGGCTACACCTTC.

V and J are TRBV7-9 and TRBJ2-1; D is uncertain. CDR1 and CDR2 (germline): SEHNR, FQNEAQ (reference sequence). The CDR3 totals 13 residues. The ends were cut back, 3 bases at V and 2 bases at J, with 5 bases in the middle. The CDR3: CASSFRPYNEQFF. CDR3 coding DNA: TGTGCCAGCAGCTTTCGTCCCTACAATGAGCAGTTCTTC.

The rearrangement uses TRBV6-5 and TRBJ2-7; 8 positions match TRBD1. The junction had 9 bases not matched to a gene; V was cut back by 8 bases and J by 3 bases. Germline CDR1 and CDR2: MNHEY and SVGAGI. The CDR3 loop spans 14 amino acids. DNA of the CDR3: TGTGCCAGCGGCCCCGGGACAGGTCTCTACGAGCAGTACTTC. As protein: CASGPGTGLYEQYF.

The CDR3 DNA is TGTGCCAGCAGCTCTTCTAGCGGGACGCCGCGGGGCATTCAGTACTTC. This sequence encodes CASSSSSGTPRGIQYF. The rearrangement links TRBV5-6 to TRBJ2-4, with 9 bases lining up with TRBD2. After removal of 3 bases from V and 9 bases from J, the junction contained 13 bases not matched to a gene. This CDR3 spans 16 amino acids. Germline V gene data show CDR1 as SGHDT and CDR2 as YYEEEE.

This chain joins TRBV29-1 and TRBJ2-1; TRBD2 agrees at 13 bases. Germline V lookup: CDR1 SQVTM, CDR2 ANQGSEA. The CDR3 is 18 amino acids. The ends lost 3 bases at V and 1 base at J; junction bases unmatched: 9. CDR3 in amino acids: CSVDPGGLAGVSYNEQFF. The CDR3 coding sequence is TGCAGCGTTGACCCAGGCGGACTAGCGGGAGTATCCTACAATGAGCAGTTCTTC.

The chain uses TRBV5-4 and TRBJ2-2; D ambiguous. The V gene lost 3 bases and the J gene lost 1 base, with 7 bases spanning the gap. This CDR3 is 14 amino acids long. The germline V gene has CDR1 SGHNT and CDR2 YYREEE (reference sequence). CDR3 region: CASSSALNTGELFF. CDR3 in DNA: TGTGCCAGCAGCTCAGCACTGAACACCGGGGAGCTGTTTTTT. Supplemented by reference TRBV5-4 and TRBJ2-2, the full variable domain reads ETGVTQSPTHLIKTRGQQVTLRCSSQSGHNTVSWYQQALGQGPQFIFQYYREEENGRGNFPPRFSGLQFPNYSSELNVNALELDDSALYLCASSSALNTGELFFGEGSRLTVL.

The chain couples TRBV6-5 to TRBJ2-5, with D possibly matching TRBD1 (5 bases). V gave up 4 bases and J gave up 5 bases, with 14 bases separating them. CDR1 is MNHEY and CDR2 is SVGAGI in the germline V gene. This CDR3 has 14 amino acids. This chain's CDR3 is CASSSLRQRETQYF. The CDR3 nucleotides are TGTGCCAGCAGTTCGCTACGACAGAGGGAGACCCAGTACTTC.

The chain couples TRBV29-1 to TRBJ2-7; D unresolved. The germline V gene encodes CDR1 SQVTM and CDR2 ANQGSEA. V gave up 5 bases and J gave up 0 bases, with 8 bases separating them. The CDR3 extends over 12 amino acids. The CDR3 region is CSVHVTSYEQYF. CDR3 coding DNA: TGCAGCGTTCACGTCACCTCCTACGAGCAGTACTTC.

The V gene is TRBV29-1, the J gene TRBJ2-7; 10 nucleotides match TRBD1. Trimming took 7 bases from V and 4 from J; bases not matched to a gene: 7. This CDR3 has 13 amino acids. The germline V gene has CDR1 SQVTM and CDR2 ANQGSEA. Here the CDR3 reads CSAGQGDRYEQYF. In DNA form, the CDR3 reads TGCAGCGCTGGACAGGGGGATCGGTACGAGCAGTACTTC.